The sequence of this T cell receptor (beta chain) was determined in a study of regulatory T cells in long-lasting Graves disease. In its sample, this clonotype was seen many times. As to time point: newly diagnosed GD, antithyroid drugs for less than 3 months. PBMCs provided the RNA from which the TCR library was made. Diagnosing Graves' disease relied on the American Thyroid Association guidelines. As collected, the peripheral blood samples measured about 9.6 milliliters each and went into EDTA tubes. CDR3 regions were amplified by Arm-PCR using iRepertoire HTBI primers to build TCR beta libraries. Original processing methods: Some 60 TRBV and approximately 13 TRBJ segments were identified across samples. TCRdb reprocessed the multiplex PCR reads via MiXCR and lists one record per CDR3 protein. It is TCRdb's table, rather than the study itself, that gives the V and J calls and clone size. The sample gives roughly 510,000 distinct CDR3 sequences, about 15% of which show up once; about 12% is in the top ten.

The same specimen was also included in a second study, on T cells in Graves' hyperthyroidism and ophthalmopathy. According to that study: Thyroid ultrasound, orbital computed tomography, clinical symptoms, and serum thyroxine and TRAb underpinned diagnoses.

The sequences come from peripheral blood mononuclear cells (PBMCs), collected at new diagnosis, from a patient treated with antithyroid drugs. The TCR sequence derives from a man aged 18 to 30 with Graves disease.

CDR3 protein: CSATRPRGRDYGYTF. CDR3 nucleotides: TGCAGTGCTACCCGCCCCAGGGGTCGAGACTATGGCTACACCTTC. The chain links TRBV20-1 to TRBJ1-2, with D possibly being TRBD1 (6 bases). CDR1 and CDR2 from the germline V gene are DFQATT and SNEGSKA (reference sequence). Deletions cut 4 bases from V and 3 bases from J, with 18 bases between. The CDR3 covers 15 residues.